A single sample is the source of the 20 T cell receptor beta chains below, sequenced in a study of cytomegalovirus exposure and HLA in healthy donors. The PCR was carried out with 60 Vbeta primers and 13 Jbeta primers. Assay: immunoSEQ multiplex PCR; the TCRdb copy retains only in-frame clones and omits some. The table includes fewer than 200,000 clones, approximately 80% detected once. The specimen was PBMCs. The source is a woman under 30 in good health and CMV-seronegative.

This chain joins TRBV6-1 and TRBJ1-1; the D is unclear. Germline V gene sequence: CDR1 MNHNS, CDR2 SASEGT. CDR3 size: 14 residues. Trimming removed 4 bases from V and 3 bases from J, with 12 bases in between. CDR3 sequence: CASSVSHPYTEAFF. In DNA, the CDR3 is TGTGCCAGCAGTGTGTCACACCCTTACACTGAAGCTTTCTTT.

The V call is TRBV7-3, the J call TRBJ2-2; perhaps TRBD2 as D (6 bases). This CDR3 is built from 15 residues. Trimming shortened V by 4 bases and J by 6 bases, and 15 bases separated the two germline ends. Germline values: CDR1 SGHTA, CDR2 FQGTGA. The CDR3 loop reads CASSYSGPVPGELFF. The CDR3 DNA reads TGTGCCAGCAGCTATAGCGGACCCGTACCCGGGGAGCTGTTTTTT.

This clone was observed a single time. The chain employs TRBV4-1 and TRBJ1-5, with 7 bases matching TRBD1. Trimming cost V 3 bases and J 0 bases; bases outside gene matches: 5. From germline, CDR1 is MGHRA and CDR2 YSYEKL. This CDR3 is 16 amino acids long. CDR3 DNA: TGCGCCAGCAGCCAGCAGGGACAGTATAGCAATCAGCCCCAGCATTTT. It encodes CASSQQGQYSNQPQHF.

J is TRBJ2-1 and V is TRBV28, with D maybe TRBD1 (6 bases). The germline CDR1 and CDR2 sequences are MDHEN and SYDVKM. The V and J ends lost 5 bases and 6 bases respectively, with 20 bases between them. The CDR3 spans 16 residues. CDR3 bases: TGTGCCAGCAGTCAAATGGGGGCCTATTTTTCCAATGAGCAGTTCTTC. It is translated as CASSQMGAYFSNEQFF.

This chain links TRBV2 with TRBJ2-5; maybe TRBD2 (6 bases). The last part of the DNA fits TRBJ2-7 better; the J call may be wrong. The CDR3 is 13 amino acids. Germline assignment: CDR1 SNHLY and CDR2 FYNNEI. CDR3 nucleotide sequence: TGTGCCAGCCGTAGCGGCGTTACCTACGAGCAGTACTTC. Amino acids: CASRSGVTYEQYF.

The J gene is TRBJ2-3, the V gene TRBV5-8, with 10 bases lining up with TRBD2. After removal of 0 bases from V and 2 bases from J, the junction contained 3 bases not matched to a gene. The length of the CDR3 is 16 residues. CDR1 and CDR2 from the germline V gene are SGHTS and YDEGEE. The CDR3 coding sequence is TGTGCCAGCAGCTTGGTGCTAGCGGGAGTCACAGATACGCAGTATTTT. It yields the protein CASSLVLAGVTDTQYF.

The rearrangement joins TRBV6-1 to TRBJ1-3; the match to TRBD1 covers 9 bases. Trimming removed 5 bases from V and 4 bases from J; junction bases left unmatched: 9. Germline loops: CDR1 MNHNS, CDR2 SASEGT. This CDR3 is 16 amino acids long. The CDR3 nucleotides are TGTGCCAGCAGTCAAGGGACAGGGAAAAGGGGAAACACCATATATTTT. This gives the protein CASSQGTGKRGNTIYF.

Note on this clone: One end of the junction varies from germline; a read error may be responsible. The chain is built from TRBV7-9 and TRBJ2-2, with unresolved D. The CDR3 sequence is 13 residues long. The germline gives CDR1 SEHNR, CDR2 FQNEAQ (reference sequence). CDR3 coding DNA: TGTTCCAGCAGCGCACTCTTGCCCGGGGAGCTGTTTTTT. This codes for CSSSALLPGELFF.

This clone was detected once. The genes are TRBV27 and TRBJ2-1, with TRBD2 matching over 12 bases. The CDR3 extends over 16 amino acids. Germline V gene sequence: CDR1 MNHEY, CDR2 SMNVEV (reference sequence). Trimming cost V 5 bases and J 7 bases; bases outside gene matches: 9. This CDR3 is CASSRGYGTSGNEQFF. CDR3 nucleotides: TGTGCCAGCAGTCGGGGATACGGGACTAGCGGGAATGAGCAGTTCTTC.

The rearrangement uses TRBV5-4 and TRBJ2-7; the match to TRBD2 covers 13 bases. Germline V gene lookup returns CDR1 SGHNT and CDR2 YYREEE (reference sequence). CDR3 size: 15 residues. Trimming cost V 4 bases and J 3 bases; bases outside gene matches: 4. The CDR3 DNA is TGTGCCAGCAGCCAGGGGACTAGCGGGAACTACGAGCAGTACTTC. Its translation is CASSQGTSGNYEQYF.

The V gene is TRBV6-5, the J gene TRBJ2-2, with TRBD1 matching over 7 bases. Germline loops: CDR1 MNHEY, CDR2 SVGAGI. This CDR3 comprises 15 residues. The trim removed 6 bases at V and 4 bases at J, leaving 8 bases unmatched. Here the CDR3 reads CASSRRTGGTGELFF. The CDR3 DNA reads TGTGCCAGCAGCCGCAGGACAGGCGGCACCGGGGAGCTGTTTTTT.

V is TRBV6-5 and J is TRBJ2-5; D remains unclear. The end of the DNA aligns better with TRBJ2-7, so the J call may be wrong. Germline V CDR1 and CDR2: MNHEY, SVGAGI. The CDR3 is 15 residues long. The CDR3 DNA reads as TGTGCCAGCAGTTACGTACCCCTTAGAGGAGACGAGCAGTACTTC. Protein: CASSYVPLRGDEQYF.

The genes are TRBV21-1 and TRBJ2-2; the table assigns TRBD2, which was not confirmed against the DNA. TRBV21-1 constitutes a pseudogene. The CDR3 covers 19 residues. The DNA of the CDR3 is TGTGCCAGCAGCAAAGGACTAGCGGGACGAGATTTGGACACCGGGGAGCTGTTTTTT. Its translation is CASSKGLAGRDLDTGELFF.

This chain uses TRBV11-2 with TRBJ1-5, with D uncertain. This CDR3 has 17 residues. CDR1 and CDR2 from the germline V gene are SGHAT and FQNNGV. Trimming pared 5 bases from V and 3 bases from J, leaving 20 bases between. For the CDR3, the DNA is TGTGCCAGCAGCCCTGGGGAGGGAACCGCTCTCAATCAGCCCCAGCATTTT. This sequence encodes CASSPGEGTALNQPQHF.

The chain is built from TRBV19 and TRBJ2-6, with D perhaps TRBD1 (5 bases). The CDR3 spans 15 residues. Germline V gene sequence: CDR1 LNHDA, CDR2 SQIVND (reference sequence). Trimming stripped 3 bases from V and 2 bases from J, with 8 bases between. In nucleotides, the CDR3 is TGTGCCAGTAGTATTTTGGGGCCTGGGGCCAACGTCCTGACTTTC. Its translation is CASSILGPGANVLTF.

This chain links TRBV5-4 with TRBJ2-1; a weak D match, TRBD2 (6 bases). The CDR3 extends over 14 amino acids. V lost 6 bases to trimming and J lost 5 bases, with 15 bases between them. The germline V gene has CDR1 SGHNT and CDR2 YYREEE (reference sequence). The chain's CDR3 is CASTISGAHNEQFF. In DNA form, the CDR3 reads TGTGCCAGCACCATTAGCGGAGCTCACAATGAGCAGTTCTTC. Combining the CDR3 with reference TRBV5-4 and TRBJ2-1 gives the whole variable domain ETGVTQSPTHLIKTRGQQVTLRCSSQSGHNTVSWYQQALGQGPQFIFQYYREEENGRGNFPPRFSGLQFPNYSSELNVNALELDDSALYLCASTISGAHNEQFFGPGTRLTVL.

The V and J genes are TRBV18 and TRBJ1-5; D remains unclear. The germline V gene has CDR1 KGHSH and CDR2 LQKENI. This CDR3 region has 15 residues. V shed 3 bases and J shed 0 bases, with 9 bases lying between them. CDR3: CASSPTGYSNQPQHF. In DNA form, the CDR3 reads TGTGCCAGCTCACCTACGGGTTATAGCAATCAGCCCCAGCATTTT.

This sequence joins TRBV6-5 and TRBJ2-4; TRBD1 agrees at 8 bases. After removal of 5 bases from V and 9 bases from J, the junction contained 6 bases not matched to a gene. Germline V gives CDR1 MNHEY, CDR2 SVGAGI. CDR3 length: 13 residues. The CDR3 DNA reads TGTGCCAGCAGTGCCGGACAGGGTCGCATTCAGTACTTC. This encodes CASSAGQGRIQYF.

The chain employs TRBV18 and TRBJ2-2, with TRBD1 matching over 8 bases. The CDR3 has 17 amino acids. CDR1 and CDR2 (germline): KGHSH, LQKENI. The V gene end was trimmed by 3 bases and the J gene end by 1 base; junction bases not matched to a gene: 7. This chain's CDR3 is CASSPRQGIRNTGELFF. The CDR3 DNA follows: TGTGCCAGCTCACCGCGACAGGGGATTAGGAACACCGGGGAGCTGTTTTTT.

The chain uses TRBV9 and TRBJ1-1, with 12 bases aligning to TRBD1. Germline V lookup: CDR1 SGDLS, CDR2 YYNGEE. CDR3 length: 17 residues. The ends lost 4 bases at V and 5 bases at J; junction bases unmatched: 12. This CDR3 reads CASSPHRDRGRGTEAFF. The CDR3 DNA reads TGTGCCAGCAGCCCTCATAGGGACAGGGGGCGCGGGACTGAAGCTTTCTTT.